This T cell receptor (beta chain) was sequenced for a study of T cell responses to AZD1222 COVID-19 vaccine. Libraries were prepared by immunoSEQ multiplex PCR; TCRdb keeps only in-frame clonotypes and omits some of them. The sample has approximately 120,000 clones; approximately 91% are singletons. Worth noting for this clone: Antigen unknown.

The CDR3 spans 16 residues. The trim removed 0 bases at V and 3 bases at J, leaving 7 bases unmatched. From germline, CDR1 is MGHRA and CDR2 YSYEKL. Regarding the study as a whole: CD4 TCRs linked to vaccination spanned spike, dominating at 160-218 and 743-854. Vaccination with two AZD1222 doses was followed by a rise in Spike-specific TCR breadth and depth.

The V gene is TRBV4-1, the J gene TRBJ2-7; 8 bases align to TRBD2. The specimen was peripheral blood, collected on day 0 of AZD1222 vaccination. The source of this sequence is an adult in good health. The CDR3, as DNA: TGCGCCAGCAGCCAAGATTTCGGGACTAGTAACTACGAGCAGTACTTC. Protein product: CASSQDFGTSNYEQYF.